This T cell receptor beta chain was captured by sequencing in a study of T cell responses to AZD1222 COVID-19 vaccine (dated by TCRdb to 2020 to 2022). Background for the entire study: AZD1222 recipients with second doses at about 4 weeks or about 12 weeks were pooled, because spike-specific TCR depth and breadth did not differ between schedules. TCR sequencing was performed for fewer than 250 trial participants, of whom about 200 were given two doses of AZD1222 and roughly 25 were given two doses of MenACWY control vaccine. Trial participants were enrolled into age subgroups of 18-55, 56-69 and 70-plus years, which contained approximately 150, 30 and 60 TCR-sequenced participants, respectively. The paper's findings and limits, for the study overall: Conclusions about previously exposed vaccinees were limited because only 6 or 7 AZD1222 recipients were SARS-CoV-2 seropositive at baseline. The whole spike protein was spanned by vaccine-associated CD4 TCRs, and dominant responses were seen in regions 160-218 and 743-854. In the small 56-69-year group, the increase in depth fell short of significance, most likely because of low power. Spike-specific TCR breadth and depth rose significantly after two AZD1222 doses compared with day 0 and with MenACWY recipients. Participants were mostly white British and included more females than males, and it was suggested by the authors that clonal diversity may have been underestimated. Because no samples from the day 14 peak response were available, repertoires could be characterized only after the peak T cell response. Epitopes outside the regions mutated in the B.1.351 and B.1.1.7 variants were reportedly recognized by nearly half of the unique spike-specific TCRs.

The sample's time point label is to be understood as: baseline before first vaccination. Vaccinee samples came from UK trials COV001 and COV002, including a single-blind randomized controlled phase 2/3 trial of AZD1222 (ChAdOx1 nCoV-19) in healthy adults. For TCRbeta chain sequencing, PBMC samples from trial participants were taken at day 0 and at day 28 after the second dose. Reading from cysteine to phenylalanine, the CDR3 counts 12 amino acids. Only the CDR3 DNA stays, 36 bases, in frame from base 1. The germline V and J ends show losses of 8 bases and 7 bases respectively, and no gene match explains 7 bases of the junction. For this clone: Its antigen is currently not known. The sample holds no much larger clone one base away, and base qualities are not on file.

The CDR3 regions of human TCRbeta chains were analyzed by immunosequencing. On the authors' methods: Repertoire TCRs were checked for matches against a reference library of SARS-CoV-2-specific TCRs that had been generated using the MIRA antigen-specificity platform. Breadth was defined as the fraction of unique TCRs that were SARS-CoV-2-associated, and depth was defined as the fraction of total T cells that were SARS-CoV-2-associated. Using the MIRA data, each spike-specific TCR was mapped to the spike region that the TCR reacts to and placed in a CD4 or CD8 class. Log10-transformed breadth and depth values were compared by one-way ANOVA with Sidak's multiple comparisons tests. TCRdb retrieved this table from immuneACCESS and kept in-frame rearrangements only. Not all clones are present; in checked studies, unresolved V genes account for under half, and no reason is known for the remainder. That table furnishes V, J and clone size, whereas the DNA furnished D and trimming. For this sample the table gives approximately 110,000 clones, of which roughly 90% were detected only once. The ten largest clones take up 4.4% of the sample.

This specimen was peripheral blood, taken on day 0 of AZD1222 vaccination. The V and J segments used are TRBV12-3 or TRBV12-4 and TRBJ2-7, and 8 junctional nucleotides match TRBD1. The clonotype comes from an adult in good health. The DNA sequence is as follows: TGTGCCAGCTCATGGACAGGGTGGGAGCAGTACTTC. Its translation is CASSWTGWEQYF.